A single sample is the source of the 26 T cell receptor beta chains below, sequenced in a study of T cells in Graves' hyperthyroidism and ophthalmopathy. Researchers amplified the TCR beta CDR3 regions from RNA transcripts. First-round RT-PCR with HTBI primers amplified the TCR CDR3 region. TCRdb called the multiplex PCR reads again in MiXCR, with one record for every CDR3 protein. The sample yields fewer than 500,000 distinct CDR3 sequences, roughly 14% seen once. The sequenced sample consisted of blood. Receptors originate from a woman in her thirties with Graves' ophthalmopathy.

This clonotype was found many times. V and J are TRBV20-1 and TRBJ2-6, with TRBD1 matching 7 bases. The CDR3 has 16 residues. Germline CDR1 and CDR2: DFQATT and SNEGSKA (reference sequence). The CDR3 sequence is CSPIPIQGSGANVLTF. CDR3 in DNA: TGCAGCCCCATCCCAATACAGGGGTCAGGGGCCAACGTCCTGACTTTC.

At least ten counts were recorded for this clonotype. The chain joins TRBV7-3 to TRBJ2-5, with D perhaps being TRBD1 or TRBD2 (5 bases each). Germline assignment: CDR1 SGHTA and CDR2 FQGTGA. Trimming removed 5 bases at V and 0 bases at J, with 16 bases between. The CDR3 runs 16 residues. Here the CDR3 reads CASSPGWGSDQETQYF. In nucleotides, the CDR3 is TGTGCCAGCAGCCCGGGATGGGGGTCGGACCAAGAGACCCAGTACTTC.

The sample holds many counts of this clonotype. The chain joins TRBV20-1 to TRBJ1-2, with a weak D call TRBD1 (5 bases). Trimming removed 6 bases at V and 2 bases at J, with 19 bases between. Germline V gene lookup returns CDR1 DFQATT and CDR2 SNEGSKA (reference sequence). The CDR3 is 15 residues long. CDR3 in DNA: TGCAGTGCAAGGGGCCAGAAGGACAACAACTATGGCTACACCTTC. This codes for CSARGQKDNNYGYTF.

The chain links TRBV20-1 to TRBJ2-1; the D is unclear. V shed 2 bases and J shed 4 bases, with 9 bases lying between them. This CDR3 region has 13 residues. Germline V gives CDR1 DFQATT, CDR2 SNEGSKA (reference sequence). CDR3 sequence: CSARKLLYNEQFF. For the CDR3, the DNA is TGCAGTGCTAGAAAACTATTGTACAATGAGCAGTTCTTC.

This chain connects TRBV28 to TRBJ1-1; the match to TRBD1 covers 7 bases. CDR1 is MDHEN, CDR2 SYDVKM, per germline. Unmatched junction bases numbered 5, after V lost 7 bases and J lost 3 bases. The CDR3 consists of 13 residues. Here the CDR3 reads CASTRDSYTEAFF. In nucleotides, the CDR3 is TGTGCCAGCACCCGGGACAGTTACACTGAAGCTTTCTTT.

This clonotype was counted ten times or more. This CDR3 is CASSLIKQSQETQYF. The CDR3 DNA follows: TGTGCCAGCAGTTTAATTAAGCAATCCCAAGAGACCCAGTACTTC. V is TRBV28 and J is TRBJ2-5; D is undetermined. V lost 2 bases and J 1 base, leaving 11 bases between the germline ends. The CDR3 length is 15 residues. Germline V gene data show CDR1 as MDHEN and CDR2 as SYDVKM.

This clonotype has a count of ten or more. J is TRBJ1-3 and V is TRBV11-2; D gene ambiguous. Trimming took off 5 bases at V and 0 bases at J, with 20 bases between the two ends. CDR1 is SGHAT, CDR2 FQNNGV, per germline. The CDR3 contains 18 residues. CDR3 nucleotide sequence: TGTGCCAGCAGCCCAACCGGGTGGAGGGCAGTCTCTGGAAACACCATATATTTT. Translating it yields CASSPTGWRAVSGNTIYF.

This clonotype has a handful of counts. J is TRBJ2-5 and V is TRBV19, with D perhaps matching TRBD1 (6 bases). The V gene's germline CDR1 is LNHDA and CDR2 SQIVND (reference sequence). The CDR3 runs 14 residues. The V end lost 6 bases, the J end lost 2 bases, and 13 bases lay between the germline ends. This CDR3 is CASRKDRTQETQYF. CDR3 coding DNA: TGTGCCAGTAGGAAAGACAGGACACAAGAGACCCAGTACTTC.

In its sample, this clonotype was seen many times. J is TRBJ1-1 and V is TRBV29-1, with D unclear. Germline lookup yields CDR1 SQVTM and CDR2 ANQGSEA. V shed 5 bases and J shed 0 bases, with 10 bases lying between them. This CDR3 has 13 residues. The CDR3: CSVQAVMNTEAFF. Here the CDR3 DNA reads TGCAGCGTTCAGGCAGTAATGAACACTGAAGCTTTCTTT.

There are many counts of this clonotype. J is TRBJ2-1 and V is TRBV30, with 15 bases fitting TRBD2. V lost 4 bases and J lost 6; bases outside the gene matches: 13. Germline CDR1 is GTSNPN and CDR2 is SVGIG (reference sequence). This CDR3 has 18 residues. CDR3 in amino acids: CAWTLGLAGGRFGNEQFF. CDR3 sequence (DNA): TGTGCCTGGACCCTGGGACTAGCGGGGGGCCGTTTCGGCAATGAGCAGTTCTTC.

The table lists this clonotype with a few counts. The V gene is TRBV29-1, the J gene TRBJ2-7; tentative D call: TRBD1 (5 bases). This CDR3 has 11 amino acids. V was trimmed by 7 bases and J by 3 bases, leaving 10 bases between them. Germline CDR1 SQVTM, CDR2 ANQGSEA. In DNA, the CDR3 is TGCAGCGGCTACCAGGGCTACGAGCAGTACTTC. This translates into CSGYQGYEQYF.

The rearrangement uses TRBV9 and TRBJ2-3, with TRBD2 identical over 9 bases. Germline CDR1 reads SGDLS; CDR2 reads YYNGEE. Trimming took 0 bases from V and 2 from J; bases not matched to a gene: 4. The CDR3 length is 16 residues. DNA for the CDR3: TGTGCCAGCAGCGTAGAGGGCGGGGGGGCCACAGATACGCAGTATTTT. It yields the protein CASSVEGGGATDTQYF.

The rearrangement uses TRBV6-1 and TRBJ2-5; 11 bases fit TRBD1. The CDR3 has 14 amino acids. Per the germline V gene, CDR1 is MNHNS and CDR2 is SASEGT. V shed 11 bases, J shed 4 bases, and the junction held 9 bases outside the gene matches. This chain's CDR3 is CAGARTGGRETQYF. The CDR3 DNA reads as TGTGCCGGGGCAAGGACAGGGGGCAGAGAGACCCAGTACTTC.

CDR3 nucleotides: TGTGCCAGCAGCTTAATGAGCGGGGGGGCTTTGAGGGAGACCCAGTACTTC. Amino acid sequence: CASSLMSGGALRETQYF. The chain carries TRBV7-3 and TRBJ2-5, with 10 bases that match TRBD2. This CDR3 comprises 17 residues. Germline CDR1 and CDR2: SGHTA and FQGTGA. J was trimmed by 5 bases and V by 1 base; bases with no gene match: 10.

This clonotype was detected ten times or more. The rearrangement joins TRBV2 to TRBJ2-2; 7 bases line up with TRBD1. The germline gives CDR1 SNHLY, CDR2 FYNNEI. V trimming: 6 bases; J trimming: 2 bases; junction bases outside the gene matches: 6. This CDR3 has 15 amino acids. For the CDR3, the DNA is TGTGCCAGCAGCCCGGACAGGATTAACACCGGGGAGCTGTTTTTT. Translated: CASSPDRINTGELFF.

Many counts were recorded for this clonotype. The genes are TRBV7-9 and TRBJ1-4; 8 bases agree with TRBD1. The germline V gene encodes CDR1 SEHNR and CDR2 FQNEAQ (reference sequence). The CDR3 contains 13 residues. V was clipped by 4 bases and J by 6 bases; unmatched bases: 1. CDR3 region: CASSSDRDEKLFF. As DNA, the CDR3 is TGTGCCAGCAGCTCGGACAGGGATGAAAAACTGTTTTTT.

This clonotype was seen at least ten times. The chain links TRBV3-1 to TRBJ1-5; the D is unclear. V lost 0 bases and J lost 0, with 9 bases in between. CDR1 and CDR2 from the germline V gene are LGHDT and YNNKEL (reference sequence). The CDR3 is made up of 16 amino acids. CDR3 DNA: TGTGCCAGCAGCCAAGATTATGGGGATAGCAATCAGCCCCAGCATTTT. It specifies CASSQDYGDSNQPQHF.

The rearrangement links TRBV20-1 to TRBJ2-3; weak D call: TRBD2 (5 bases). The CDR3 is made up of 13 amino acids. Trimming pared 2 bases from V and 4 bases from J, leaving 10 bases between. Germline V gene lookup returns CDR1 DFQATT and CDR2 SNEGSKA (reference sequence). CDR3: CSARPGLADTQYF. CDR3 sequence (DNA): TGCAGTGCTAGACCGGGATTGGCAGATACGCAGTATTTT.

In its sample, this clonotype was seen a few times. V usage is TRBV7-9 and J usage is TRBJ1-2; D is possibly TRBD1 (5 bases). Trimming pared 4 bases from V and 6 bases from J, leaving 18 bases between. CDR3 length: 15 residues. Germline loops: CDR1 SEHNR, CDR2 FQNEAQ (reference sequence). The DNA of the CDR3 is TGTGCCAGCAGCTCTCGGCGAGTTCCGGGGGATGGCTACACCTTC. Translated: CASSSRRVPGDGYTF.

The table lists this clonotype with many counts. The V call is TRBV7-9, the J call TRBJ1-3; D call uncertain. With 5 bases removed from V and 4 bases from J, the gap between germline ends came to 6 bases. This CDR3 contains 12 residues. Germline V gene data show CDR1 as SEHNR and CDR2 as FQNEAQ (reference sequence). CDR3 DNA: TGTGCCAGCAGCCTGCAAGGAAACACCATATATTTT. Translation gives CASSLQGNTIYF.

This clonotype was seen a handful of times. The DNA for the CDR3 is TGCAGTGCTAGAGATTCTCGGGAGTATGAAAAACTGTTTTTT. Protein product: CSARDSREYEKLFF. The chain employs TRBV20-1 and TRBJ1-4; no clear D. Looked up from germline, CDR1 is DFQATT and CDR2 is SNEGSKA (reference sequence). Trimming shortened V by 0 bases and J by 6 bases, and 11 bases separated the two germline ends. CDR3 length equals 14 residues.

The chain employs TRBV11-2 and TRBJ2-7; D gene unclear. Germline loops: CDR1 SGHAT, CDR2 FQNNGV. The CDR3 runs to 17 residues. V lost 5 bases and J 0 bases, leaving 20 bases between the germline ends. CDR3 nucleotides: TGTGCCAGCAGCCTGTGGTCCCTCAGGCGACCCTCCTACGAGCAGTACTTC. Protein sequence: CASSLWSLRRPSYEQYF.

This clonotype was observed at least ten times. The chain joins TRBV3-1 to TRBJ1-4, with 8 bases lining up with TRBD1. The CDR3 loop spans 14 amino acids. J gave up 10 bases and V 4 bases, and 8 bases lay outside the gene matches. The germline CDR1 and CDR2 sequences are LGHDT and YNNKEL (reference sequence). This CDR3 reads CASSPILDRGKLFF. As DNA, the CDR3 is TGTGCCAGCAGCCCCATCCTAGACAGGGGAAAACTGTTTTTT.

The chain links TRBV15 to TRBJ1-5; D gene unclear. Trimming pared 0 bases from V and 2 bases from J, leaving 8 bases between. The germline CDR1 and CDR2 sequences are LNHNV and YYDKDF (reference sequence). The length of the CDR3 is 15 residues. CDR3 sequence (DNA): TGTGCCACCAGCAGAGAAACGAGGGGCAATCAGCCCCAGCATTTT. It is translated as CATSRETRGNQPQHF.

This clonotype has at least ten counts. The rearrangement uses TRBV20-1 and TRBJ2-3; D gene unclear. V was cut by 3 bases and J by 0 bases, with 7 bases left in between. The CDR3 sequence is 13 residues long. The germline CDR1 and CDR2 sequences are DFQATT and SNEGSKA (reference sequence). The CDR3 is CSARKDSTDTQYF. CDR3 sequence (DNA): TGCAGTGCTAGGAAGGACAGCACAGATACGCAGTATTTT.

This clonotype has a count of ten or more. J is TRBJ1-2 and V is TRBV28; 9 nucleotides match TRBD1. Unmatched junction bases numbered 19, after V lost 3 bases and J lost 5 bases. CDR1 and CDR2 from the germline V gene are MDHEN and SYDVKM. The CDR3 runs to 19 residues. CDR3 amino acids: CASSFSAGQGDPFYYGYTF. The CDR3 DNA is TGTGCCAGCAGTTTCTCTGCGGGACAGGGAGATCCTTTTTATTATGGCTACACCTTC.